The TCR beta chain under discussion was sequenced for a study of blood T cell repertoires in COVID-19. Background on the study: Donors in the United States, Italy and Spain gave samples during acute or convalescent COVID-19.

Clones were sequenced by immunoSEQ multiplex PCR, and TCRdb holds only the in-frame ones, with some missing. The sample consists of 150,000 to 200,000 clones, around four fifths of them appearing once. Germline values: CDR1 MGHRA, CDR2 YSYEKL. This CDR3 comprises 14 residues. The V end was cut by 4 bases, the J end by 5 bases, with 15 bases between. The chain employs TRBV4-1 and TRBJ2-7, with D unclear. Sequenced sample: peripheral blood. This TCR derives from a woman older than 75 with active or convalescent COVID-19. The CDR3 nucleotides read TGCGCCAGCAGCCGCAGTGGGCAGGTCCACGAGCAGTACTTC. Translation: CASSRSGQVHEQYF.